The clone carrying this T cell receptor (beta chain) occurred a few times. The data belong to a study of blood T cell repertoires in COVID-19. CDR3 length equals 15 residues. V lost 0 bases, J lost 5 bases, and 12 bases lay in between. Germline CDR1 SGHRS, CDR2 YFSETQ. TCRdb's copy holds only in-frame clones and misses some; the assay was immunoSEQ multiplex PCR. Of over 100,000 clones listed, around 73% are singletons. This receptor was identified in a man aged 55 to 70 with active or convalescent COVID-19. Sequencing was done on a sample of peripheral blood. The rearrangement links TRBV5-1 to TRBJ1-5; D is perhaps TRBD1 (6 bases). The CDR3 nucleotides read TGCGCCAGCAGCTTGGGCGGGGGCGAGGATCAGCCCCAGCATTTT. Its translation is CASSLGGGEDQPQHF.